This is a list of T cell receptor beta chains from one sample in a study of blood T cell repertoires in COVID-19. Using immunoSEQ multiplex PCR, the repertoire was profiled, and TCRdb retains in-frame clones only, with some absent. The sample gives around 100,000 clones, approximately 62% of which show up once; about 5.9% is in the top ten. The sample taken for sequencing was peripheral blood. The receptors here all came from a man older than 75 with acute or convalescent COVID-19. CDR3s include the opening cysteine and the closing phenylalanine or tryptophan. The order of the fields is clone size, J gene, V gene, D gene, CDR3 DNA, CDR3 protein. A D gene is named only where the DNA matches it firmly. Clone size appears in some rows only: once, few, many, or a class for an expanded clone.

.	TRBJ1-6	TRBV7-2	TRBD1	TGTGCCAGCAGTAGACAGGGGATTCGTAATTCACCCCTCCACTTT	CASSRQGIRNSPLHF
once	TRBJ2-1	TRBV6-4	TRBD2	TGTGCCAGCAGTGACTCAATTAGCGGGAGATCGAATGAGCAGTTCTTC	CASSDSISGRSNEQFF
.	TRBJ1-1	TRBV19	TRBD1	TGTGCCAGTTACAAGCCGGGACAGGGGGCTTTGAACACTGAAGCTTTCTTT	CASYKPGQGALNTEAFF
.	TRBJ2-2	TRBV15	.	TGTGCCACCAGCAGAACAGCCGGGGAGCTGTTTTTT	CATSRTAGELFF
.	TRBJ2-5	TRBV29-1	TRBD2	TGCAGCGCAACGAGCGGGACAGAGACCCAGTACTTC	CSATSGTETQYF
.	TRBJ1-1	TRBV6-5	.	TGTGCCAGCAGTTACTCCACAGGGCGGGCCGAAGCTTTCTTT	CASSYSTGRAEAFF
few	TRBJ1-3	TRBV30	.	TGTGCCTGGAGTTCGGGGAGCTCTGGAAACACCATATATTTT	CAWSSGSSGNTIYF
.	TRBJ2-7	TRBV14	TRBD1	TGTGCCAGCAGCCCAACCGGGACAGGACCCTACGAGCAGTACTTC	CASSPTGTGPYEQYF
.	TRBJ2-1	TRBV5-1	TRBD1	TGCGCCAGCAGCTCGGGACAGCACAATGAGCAGTTCTTC	CASSSGQHNEQFF
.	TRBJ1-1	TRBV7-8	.	TGTGCCAGCAGCCCCCAGACTGAAGCTTTCTTT	CASSPQTEAFF
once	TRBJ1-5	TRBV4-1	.	TGCGCCAGCAGCCCAGGGATTAGGGGGAATCAGCCCCAGCATTTT	CASSPGIRGNQPQHF
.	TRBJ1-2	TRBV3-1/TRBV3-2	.	TGTGCCACGCAGGGAGGGGACTATGGCTACACCTTC	CATQGGDYGYTF
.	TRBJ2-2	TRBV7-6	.	TGTGCCAGCAGCTCGGGGACCGGGGAGCTGTTTTTT	CASSSGTGELFF
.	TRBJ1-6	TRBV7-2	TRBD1	TGTGCCAGCAGCCGCGAACAGGGGGGTGGTAATTCACCCCTCCACTTT	CASSREQGGGNSPLHF
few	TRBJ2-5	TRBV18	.	TGTGCCAGTCAGTCGGGGGAGGCCCAGTACTTC	CASQSGEAQYF
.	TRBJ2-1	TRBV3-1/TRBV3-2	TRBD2	TGTGCCAGCAGCCAAGCTGGGACTATCAATGAGCAGTTCTTC	CASSQAGTINEQFF
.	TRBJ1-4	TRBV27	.	TGTGCCAGCGCCGGGTCGGGGATGGACGAAAAACTGTTTTTT	CASAGSGMDEKLFF
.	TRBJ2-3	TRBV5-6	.	TGTGCCAGCAGCAGTAGCGGAGTGACGCAGTATTTT	CASSSSGVTQYF
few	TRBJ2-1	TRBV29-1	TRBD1	TGCAGCGCCGGGGACAGTGGGTACAATGAGCAGTTCTTC	CSAGDSGYNEQFF
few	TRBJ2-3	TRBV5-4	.	TGTGCCAGCAGCTTGGGCACTAGCCAAGCAGCGGATACGCAGTATTTT	CASSLGTSQAADTQYF
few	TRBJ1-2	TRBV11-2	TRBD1	TGTGCCAGCAGGCAGACAGGGATAAATGGCTACACCTTC	CASRQTGINGYTF
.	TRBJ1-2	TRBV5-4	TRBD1	TGTGCCAGCAGCGGGGACAGATTTAACTATGGCTACACCTTC	CASSGDRFNYGYTF
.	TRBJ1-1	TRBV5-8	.	TGTGCCAGCAGCTTGGTTGGGGCGGAGGGCACTGAAGCTTTCTTT	CASSLVGAEGTEAFF
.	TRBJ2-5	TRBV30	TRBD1	TGTGCCTGGAGTACAGGGGGCCAAGAGACCCAGTACTTC	CAWSTGGQETQYF
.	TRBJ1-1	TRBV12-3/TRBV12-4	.	TGTGCCAGCAGTTTAAAGAGGGACTCTGAAGCTTTCTTT	CASSLKRDSEAFF
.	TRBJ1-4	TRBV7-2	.	TGTGCCAGCAGCATATCGGGCGCAGGGATAGGTGAAAAACTGTTTTTT	CASSISGAGIGEKLFF
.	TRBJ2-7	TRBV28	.	TGTGCCAGCAGCTCGGGGGACCGACCCTACGAGCAGTACTTC	CASSSGDRPYEQYF
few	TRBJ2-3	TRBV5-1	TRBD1	TGCGCCAGCAGCGGGGGACAGGGGAGCACAGATACGCAGTATTTT	CASSGGQGSTDTQYF
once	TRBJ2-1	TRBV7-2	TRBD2	TGTGCCAGCAGCTTAGCTGGTAGCGGGAGCCATGAGCAGTTCTTC	CASSLAGSGSHEQFF
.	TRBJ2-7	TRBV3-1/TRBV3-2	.	TGTGCCAGCAGCCTCTATCCGGGCGAGCAGTACTTC	CASSLYPGEQYF
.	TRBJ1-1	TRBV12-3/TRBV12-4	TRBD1	TGTGCCAGCAGTTTGACAGGGAAGACTGAAGCTTTCTTT	CASSLTGKTEAFF
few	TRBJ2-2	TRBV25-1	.	TGTGCCAGCAGTGAATTCCCTGGCCCACAAGGGGGCACCGGGGAGCTGTTTTTT	CASSEFPGPQGGTGELFF
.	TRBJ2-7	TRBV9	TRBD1	TGTGCCAGCAGCTTCCTAGGGGGCGGGCTCTCCTACGAGCAGTACTTC	CASSFLGGGLSYEQYF
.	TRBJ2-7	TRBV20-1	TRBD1	TGCAGTGCTACTGACAGGGGCGACGAGCAGTACTTC	CSATDRGDEQYF
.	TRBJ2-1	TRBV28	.	TGTGCCAGCAGTATCGGGGTAGAGCAGTTCTTC	CASSIGVEQFF
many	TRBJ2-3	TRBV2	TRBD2	TGTGCCAGCAGAGGCGGGAGTCCCACAGATACGCAGTATTTT	CASRGGSPTDTQYF
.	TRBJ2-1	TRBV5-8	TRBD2	TGTGCCAGCAGCTTGTGGACTAGCGGGAGGGGGATCCGTGAGCAGTTCTTC	CASSLWTSGRGIREQFF
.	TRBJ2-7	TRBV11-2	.	TGTGCCAGCAGCGCCACGCGGGCTAGTGGCGCGCAGTACTTC	CASSATRASGAQYF
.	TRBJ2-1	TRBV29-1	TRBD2	TGCAGCGTTGGAGTAGCGGGAGGCTCAAATGAGCAGTTCTTC	CSVGVAGGSNEQFF
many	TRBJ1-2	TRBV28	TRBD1	TGTGCCAGCAGTTTCCAGGGGGGCTATGGCTACACCTTC	CASSFQGGYGYTF
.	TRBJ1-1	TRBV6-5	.	TGTGCCAGCAGCTCGGAGAGCACAGGTTACACTGAAGCTTTCTTT	CASSSESTGYTEAFF
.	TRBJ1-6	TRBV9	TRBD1	TGTGCCAGCAGCCCCGGACAGGGAGGGAATTCACCCCTCCACTTT	CASSPGQGGNSPLHF
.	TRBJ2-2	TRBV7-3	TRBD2	TGTGCCAGCAGCTCTGGACTAGCGGGAGTCAGGGGAACCGGGGAGCTGTTTTTT	CASSSGLAGVRGTGELFF
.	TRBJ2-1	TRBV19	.	TGTGCCAGTACCCAGGGGCAGGGGACCACCAATGAGCAGTTCTTC	CASTQGQGTTNEQFF
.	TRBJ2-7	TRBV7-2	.	TGTGCCAGCAGCGCGGCCTTCCTAGGGGCCTACGAGCAGTACTTC	CASSAAFLGAYEQYF
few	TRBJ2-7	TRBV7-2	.	TGTGCCAGCAGCTTAGAGGCAGGGGGGCTCGAGCAGTACTTC	CASSLEAGGLEQYF
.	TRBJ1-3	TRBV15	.	TGTGCCACCAGCAGAGATTGGGGGGCTGGAAACACCATATATTTT	CATSRDWGAGNTIYF
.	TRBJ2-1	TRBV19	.	TGTGCCAGTAGTACCCCCGATACTAGTTATGAGCAGTTCTTC	CASSTPDTSYEQFF
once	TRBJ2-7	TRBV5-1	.	TGCGCCAGCAGCTTTGGATACAGGGATACCGAGCAGTACTTC	CASSFGYRDTEQYF
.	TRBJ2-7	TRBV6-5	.	TGTGCCAGCAGTTACTCTGTCTTCCTAAGATACGAGCAGTACTTC	CASSYSVFLRYEQYF
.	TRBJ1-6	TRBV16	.	TGTGCCAGCAGCCAATCCGGTCCATATTCACCCCTCCACTTT	CASSQSGPYSPLHF
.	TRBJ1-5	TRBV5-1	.	TGCGCCAGCAGCTTGCGGACTCTTAAAACTTATAGCAATCAGCCCCAGCATTTT	CASSLRTLKTYSNQPQHF
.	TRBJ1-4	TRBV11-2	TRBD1	TGTGCCAGCAGCTTAAACGGACAGGGGCGAAGGGATAATGAAAAACTGTTTTTT	CASSLNGQGRRDNEKLFF
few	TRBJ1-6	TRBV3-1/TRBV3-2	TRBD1	TGTGCCAGCAGCCAAGGGGACAGTTATAATTCACCCCTCCACTTT	CASSQGDSYNSPLHF
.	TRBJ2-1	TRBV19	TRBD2	TGTGCCAGTAGTATCCGACTAGCGGGGCCTCTGGGCTACAATGAGCAGTTCTTC	CASSIRLAGPLGYNEQFF